This TCR beta chain derives from a study of control samples from healthy donors and cancer patients. This CDR3 has 16 residues. V shed 4 bases and J shed 5 bases, with 16 bases lying between them. The V gene's germline CDR1 is KGHDR and CDR2 SFDVKD. Produced via immunoSEQ multiplex PCR; TCRdb's table is partial and in-frame only. The sample includes approximately 150,000 clones, about 86% seen only once; the top ten take roughly 1.7%. This receptor was obtained from a man between 18 and 29 years old in good health. Sample: blood. This chain links TRBV24-1 with TRBJ2-2; D could derive from TRBD1 or TRBD2 (5 bases each). The CDR3 DNA is TGTGCCACCAGTGACCGGGGAGCAGGGTTGACCGGGGAGCTGTTTTTT. Translation: CATSDRGAGLTGELFF.